These T cell receptor beta chains were read from a single sample in a study of tumor and adjacent non-tumor tissue in lung cancer. Each CDR3 protein is one row after TCRdb ran MiXCR on the multiplex PCR reads. The table has fewer than 55,000 distinct CDR3 sequences, roughly two thirds seen once. Sequenced input: distant non-tumor lung tissue. These receptors originate from a woman between 40 and 50 years old with non-small cell lung cancer. CDR3s include the opening cysteine and the closing phenylalanine or tryptophan. A D gene is named only where the DNA matches it firmly. Size tells how often a clone was seen (once, few, many) or the class of an expanded clone, and some rows leave it out.

v_call: TRBV29-1
d_call: NA
clone_size: once
cdr3_length: 13
j_call: TRBJ2-5
cdr3_nt: TGCAACGTTAAACAGGGGTCGGGGGAGACCCAATACTTC
cdr3_aa: CNVKQGSGETQYF

v_call: TRBV7-9
d_call: NA
clone_size: NA
cdr3_length: 14
j_call: TRBJ2-7
cdr3_nt: TGTGCCAGCCGGCCGGGTCCCTCAGCCTACGGGCAGTACTTC
cdr3_aa: CASRPGPSAYGQYF

v_call: TRBV11-2
d_call: TRBD2
clone_size: NA
cdr3_length: 15
j_call: TRBJ2-7
cdr3_nt: TGTGCCAACAGCTCCCGAAACCTAGCGGGGGACGAGCAGTACTTC
cdr3_aa: CANSSRNLAGDEQYF

v_call: TRBV20-1
d_call: NA
clone_size: NA
cdr3_length: 13
j_call: TRBJ1-5
cdr3_nt: TGCAGTGCCCCATTGAAGGGAAATCAGCCCCAGCATTTT
cdr3_aa: CSAPLKGNQPQHF

v_call: TRBV5-6
d_call: NA
clone_size: NA
cdr3_length: 18
j_call: TRBJ2-1
cdr3_nt: TGTGCCAGCAGCTTGTCCGGGACCAGCGAGGGACCCTACAATGAGCAGTTCTTC
cdr3_aa: CASSLSGTSEGPYNEQFF

v_call: TRBV11-2
d_call: NA
clone_size: NA
cdr3_length: 17
j_call: TRBJ2-1
cdr3_nt: TGTGCCAGAAGTTTAGAGTCGTTCAGGGCATTGTACAATGAACAGTTCTTC
cdr3_aa: CARSLESFRALYNEQFF

v_call: TRBV30
d_call: TRBD1
clone_size: NA
cdr3_length: 13
j_call: TRBJ1-6
cdr3_nt: TGTGCCCGAGGGGGCATGAATAATTCACCCCTCCACTTT
cdr3_aa: CARGGMNNSPLHF

v_call: TRBV7-9
d_call: NA
clone_size: many
cdr3_length: 12
j_call: TRBJ1-1
cdr3_nt: TGTGCCAGCAGCTCTCAGGGTTTTGAAGCTTTCTTT
cdr3_aa: CASSSQGFEAFF

v_call: TRBV20-1
d_call: NA
clone_size: many
cdr3_length: 12
j_call: TRBJ1-4
cdr3_nt: TGCAGTGCAAGGGGGTGGGATGAAAAACTGTTTTTT
cdr3_aa: CSARGWDEKLFF

v_call: TRBV11-2
d_call: NA
clone_size: NA
cdr3_length: 13
j_call: TRBJ1-1
cdr3_nt: TGTGCCGGCAGCTTAGTGGGTGACACGGGAGCTTTCTTT
cdr3_aa: CAGSLVGDTGAFF

v_call: TRBV11-2
d_call: NA
clone_size: NA
cdr3_length: 14
j_call: TRBJ1-6
cdr3_nt: TGTGCAAGTAGCCTGGCTGGGGACAATTCACCCCTCAACTTT
cdr3_aa: CASSLAGDNSPLNF

v_call: TRBV10-3
d_call: NA
clone_size: once
cdr3_length: 11
j_call: TRBJ2-3
cdr3_nt: TGTGCCATCGGTGTAACAGATATGCAGTATTTT
cdr3_aa: CAIGVTDMQYF

v_call: TRBV15
d_call: NA
clone_size: NA
cdr3_length: 14
j_call: TRBJ1-6
cdr3_nt: TGTGCCACCAGCAGAGATATGCGAAATTCACCCCTCCACTTT
cdr3_aa: CATSRDMRNSPLHF

v_call: TRBV20-1
d_call: NA
clone_size: few
cdr3_length: 13
j_call: TRBJ1-5
cdr3_nt: TGCAGTGCTATAGAGAGAAATTCTCAGCCCCAGCATTTT
cdr3_aa: CSAIERNSQPQHF

v_call: TRBV4-1
d_call: NA
clone_size: NA
cdr3_length: 16
j_call: TRBJ2-2
cdr3_nt: TGCGCCAGTAGTCATCTAGGGATGGCGAACATCGGGGAGCTGTTTTTT
cdr3_aa: CASSHLGMANIGELFF

v_call: TRBV28
d_call: NA
clone_size: NA
cdr3_length: 12
j_call: TRBJ1-1
cdr3_nt: TGTGTCAGCGGATGGCCGAACACTGAAGCTTTCTTT
cdr3_aa: CVSGWPNTEAFF

v_call: TRBV28
d_call: TRBD2
clone_size: NA
cdr3_length: 15
j_call: TRBJ2-1
cdr3_nt: TGTGCCAGTAGTTCCCCTAGCGGGCCTTACAATGAGCAGTTCTTC
cdr3_aa: CASSSPSGPYNEQFF

v_call: TRBV20-1
d_call: NA
clone_size: once
cdr3_length: 13
j_call: TRBJ1-2
cdr3_nt: TGCAGTGATAGTACCAGGGGAAACTATGGCTACACTTTC
cdr3_aa: CSDSTRGNYGYTF

v_call: TRBV29-1
d_call: TRBD1
clone_size: NA
cdr3_length: 14
j_call: TRBJ2-3
cdr3_nt: TGCAGCACTGCCGGGACAGGAGACACAGATACGCAGTATTTT
cdr3_aa: CSTAGTGDTDTQYF

v_call: TRBV7-9
d_call: NA
clone_size: many
cdr3_length: 14
j_call: TRBJ1-1
cdr3_nt: TGTGCCAGCAGCCCTCAAGGGACGAACACTGAAGCTTTCTTT
cdr3_aa: CASSPQGTNTEAFF

v_call: TRBV12-3/TRBV12-4
d_call: NA
clone_size: many
cdr3_length: 13
j_call: TRBJ2-2
cdr3_nt: TGTGCCAGCAGCCCCGGGCCTCACGGGGAGCTGTTTTTT
cdr3_aa: CASSPGPHGELFF

v_call: TRBV5-1
d_call: TRBD1
clone_size: NA
cdr3_length: 15
j_call: TRBJ2-7
cdr3_nt: TGCGCCAGCAGCCCGGAATTGGGACAGGGGCGGGAGCAGTACTTC
cdr3_aa: CASSPELGQGREQYF

v_call: TRBV30
d_call: NA
clone_size: few
cdr3_length: 13
j_call: TRBJ2-7
cdr3_nt: TGTGCCTGGAGTGTCCCCAGCATCTACGAGCAGTACTTC
cdr3_aa: CAWSVPSIYEQYF

v_call: TRBV11-2
d_call: TRBD1
clone_size: NA
cdr3_length: 12
j_call: TRBJ1-4
cdr3_nt: TGTGCCAGCAGCCGAGGGGGCATTAAAACTGTTTTT
cdr3_aa: CASSRGGIKTVF

v_call: TRBV12-3/TRBV12-4
d_call: NA
clone_size: NA
cdr3_length: 14
j_call: TRBJ2-5
cdr3_nt: TGTGCTAGCAGGGCGGGACTGCATCAAGAGACCCACTACTTC
cdr3_aa: CASRAGLHQETHYF

v_call: TRBV10-2
d_call: NA
clone_size: once
cdr3_length: 13
j_call: TRBJ2-7
cdr3_nt: TGTGCCAGCAGTGTAGACACTAACTACGGGCAGTACTTC
cdr3_aa: CASSVDTNYGQYF

v_call: TRBV30
d_call: NA
clone_size: NA
cdr3_length: 14
j_call: TRBJ2-7
cdr3_nt: TGTGCCTGTAGGGGACCAAGTGTCTTGGACGAGCAGTACTTC
cdr3_aa: CACRGPSVLDEQYF

v_call: TRBV7-3
d_call: NA
clone_size: few
cdr3_length: 12
j_call: TRBJ2-3
cdr3_nt: TGTGCCAGCAGCCACCCCGGCGATACGCAGTATTTT
cdr3_aa: CASSHPGDTQYF

v_call: TRBV11-2
d_call: NA
clone_size: NA
cdr3_length: 15
j_call: TRBJ2-2
cdr3_nt: TGTGCCAACATGCTCCAGGGGACTTGGACCGGGGAGCCGTTTTTT
cdr3_aa: CANMLQGTWTGEPFF

v_call: TRBV20-1
d_call: NA
clone_size: many
cdr3_length: 15
j_call: TRBJ2-5
cdr3_nt: TGCAGTGCTCAGGCCCTGGTGGGAGGCGGAGAGACCCAGTACTTC
cdr3_aa: CSAQALVGGGETQYF

v_call: TRBV6-1
d_call: NA
clone_size: NA
cdr3_length: 14
j_call: TRBJ1-2
cdr3_nt: TGTGCCAGCAGTCTTACAGGAGGGGACTATGGCTACACCTTC
cdr3_aa: CASSLTGGDYGYTF

v_call: TRBV30
d_call: NA
clone_size: NA
cdr3_length: 15
j_call: TRBJ1-2
cdr3_nt: TGTGCCTGGGGCACAGACAGCCGTCCATTTTATGGCTACACCTTC
cdr3_aa: CAWGTDSRPFYGYTF

v_call: TRBV5-4
d_call: NA
clone_size: NA
cdr3_length: 19
j_call: TRBJ2-1
cdr3_nt: TGTGCCAGCAGCTTGGGGCCGGGATGGGGGTCGACCTCTTACAATGAGAAGTTCTTC
cdr3_aa: CASSLGPGWGSTSYNEKFF

v_call: TRBV28
d_call: NA
clone_size: many
cdr3_length: 12
j_call: TRBJ1-5
cdr3_nt: TGTGCCAGCAGTACCCCCTATCAGCCCCAGCATTTT
cdr3_aa: CASSTPYQPQHF

v_call: TRBV20-1
d_call: TRBD1
clone_size: many
cdr3_length: 15
j_call: TRBJ2-1
cdr3_nt: TGCAGTGCTAGGATGACAGGGGGCGTGGGGGATGAGCAGTTCTTC
cdr3_aa: CSARMTGGVGDEQFF

v_call: TRBV6-5
d_call: NA
clone_size: many
cdr3_length: 13
j_call: TRBJ2-7
cdr3_nt: TGTGCCAGCAGATCGACAGGTTGGGGCGAGCAGTACTTC
cdr3_aa: CASRSTGWGEQYF

v_call: TRBV11-3
d_call: TRBD2
clone_size: NA
cdr3_length: 14
j_call: TRBJ2-1
cdr3_nt: TGTGCCAGGCCCGGAACTAGCGGGATCGGTGAGAAGTTCTTC
cdr3_aa: CARPGTSGIGEKFF

v_call: TRBV6-5
d_call: NA
clone_size: NA
cdr3_length: 15
j_call: TRBJ1-4
cdr3_nt: TGTGCCAGCAGTTACGGGCAGGGACGAAATGAAAAACTGTTTTTT
cdr3_aa: CASSYGQGRNEKLFF

v_call: TRBV20-1
d_call: NA
clone_size: many
cdr3_length: 13
j_call: TRBJ2-3
cdr3_nt: TGCAGTGCTACCACAGGGTGGTCAGATACGCAGTATTTT
cdr3_aa: CSATTGWSDTQYF

v_call: TRBV5-1
d_call: TRBD2
clone_size: NA
cdr3_length: 15
j_call: TRBJ2-1
cdr3_nt: TGCGCCAGCAGCTTGCGAGCGGGAGGGTCAGATGAGCAGTTCTTC
cdr3_aa: CASSLRAGGSDEQFF

v_call: TRBV12-3/TRBV12-4
d_call: NA
clone_size: many
cdr3_length: 15
j_call: TRBJ2-1
cdr3_nt: TGTGCCAGCAGACCCCCTGGGACACCTAACAATGAGCAGTTCTTC
cdr3_aa: CASRPPGTPNNEQFF

v_call: TRBV11-2
d_call: TRBD2
clone_size: NA
cdr3_length: 16
j_call: TRBJ2-7
cdr3_nt: TGTGCAAGAAGCGAGAGAATAGCGGGAGGACGTGGTGAGCAGTACTTC
cdr3_aa: CARSERIAGGRGEQYF

v_call: TRBV28
d_call: NA
clone_size: many
cdr3_length: 13
j_call: TRBJ1-3
cdr3_nt: TGTGCCAGCAGTCCTTTAGCTGGAAACACCATATATTTT
cdr3_aa: CASSPLAGNTIYF

v_call: TRBV11-2
d_call: NA
clone_size: few
cdr3_length: 14
j_call: TRBJ2-7
cdr3_nt: TGCGTCAGCAGCTTAGTCTCAAACTCCTACGAGCAATACTTC
cdr3_aa: CVSSLVSNSYEQYF

v_call: TRBV11-2
d_call: TRBD1
clone_size: NA
cdr3_length: 18
j_call: TRBJ2-5
cdr3_nt: TGTGACAGCAGCATACCCTCGGGACAGGGGAAGCGTGTGGAGACCCAGTACTTC
cdr3_aa: CDSSIPSGQGKRVETQYF